Presented here are 7 T cell receptor beta chains from one specimen sequenced in a study of T cells after yellow fever vaccination. TCRdb used MiXCR to reprocess the 5' RACE reads, holding one entry per CDR3 protein. The data show 250,000 to 300,000 distinct CDR3 sequences, 8.7% seen once. The sequencing used CD4+ T cells sorted from PBMCs, collected 5 days after the yellow fever booster vaccination. The receptors derive from a man aged 18 to 30 who received the YFV17D yellow fever vaccine.

In its sample, this clonotype was seen many times. This chain connects TRBV4-2 to TRBJ1-1, with TRBD1 as a possible D gene (6 bases). This CDR3 region has 15 residues. Germline CDR1 reads LGHNA; CDR2 reads YNFKEQ. V lost 4 bases, J lost 2 bases, and 14 bases lay in between. The CDR3 region has the DNA TGTGCCAGCAGCCTGCGAGAGGGGGGAAACACTGAAGCTTTCTTT. It translates to CASSLREGGNTEAFF.

This clonotype occurred once. This chain joins TRBV11-2 and TRBJ1-4; 8 bases are shared with TRBD1. Germline V lookup: CDR1 SGHAT, CDR2 FQNNGV. The V gene end was trimmed by 6 bases and the J gene end by 12 bases; junction bases not matched to a gene: 15. The CDR3 contains 15 residues. This chain's CDR3 is CASSPLTGAADELFF. CDR3 nucleotide sequence: TGTGCCAGCAGTCCCCTGACAGGGGCCGCCGATGAACTGTTTTTT.

This clonotype was seen only a few times. The chain links TRBV6-4 to TRBJ1-2; TRBD1 matches 8 bases. Germline CDR1 reads MRHNA; CDR2 reads SNTAGT. J was trimmed by 4 bases and V by 6 bases; bases with no gene match: 4. This CDR3 comprises 13 residues. CDR3 coding DNA: TGTGCCAGCAGCGATGGACAGGGCTATGGCTACACCTTC. Protein product: CASSDGQGYGYTF.

This chain links TRBV5-4 with TRBJ1-1; tentative D call: TRBD1 (6 bases). Germline V CDR1 and CDR2: SGHNT, YYREEE (reference sequence). V was cut by 1 base and J by 7 bases, with 14 bases left in between. This CDR3 has 14 amino acids. The CDR3 sequence is CASSLPPGEGEAFF. The CDR3 nucleotides read TGTGCCAGCAGCTTGCCCCCAGGGGAAGGTGAAGCTTTCTTT.

This clonotype rates as medium-sized. The chain recombines TRBV4-3 with TRBJ1-1; D gene uncertain. The ends were cut back, 0 bases at V and 4 bases at J, with 6 bases in the middle. This CDR3 is 13 amino acids long. Per the germline V gene, CDR1 is LGHNA and CDR2 is YSLEER. The CDR3 DNA follows: TGCGCCAGCAGCCAAGACAGAGGCACTGAAGCTTTCTTT. Its translation: CASSQDRGTEAFF.

J is TRBJ2-3 and V is TRBV12-5; D is ambiguous. The CDR3 is made up of 12 amino acids. V was clipped by 2 bases and J by 5 bases, with 5 bases between them. Per germline, CDR1 LGHNT and CDR2 FRNRAP. The CDR3 here is CASGLRIDTQYF. The CDR3 region has the DNA TGTGCTAGTGGTTTGAGAATAGATACGCAGTATTTT.

This clonotype was counted ten times or more. This chain uses TRBV5-4 with TRBJ2-7, with D tentatively TRBD2 (5 bases). CDR1 is SGHNT and CDR2 is YYREEE in the germline V gene (reference sequence). Trimming shortened V by 0 bases and J by 5 bases, and 9 bases separated the two germline ends. This CDR3 is 13 amino acids long. The CDR3 DNA is TGTGCCAGCAGCTTGGCCGGGGTCCACGAGCAGTACGTC. This sequence encodes CASSLAGVHEQYV.